The clone carrying this TCR beta chain was picked up many times. Its antigen remains unknown. The sample comes from a study of T cell responses to AZD1222 COVID-19 vaccine. General study points: The study found vaccine-associated CD4 TCRs spanning spike, dominant at 160-218 and 743-854. Sampling captured repertoires only after the peak T cell response. The donor group comprised mostly white British people and more females; the analysis possibly underestimated clonal diversity. Among spike-specific TCRs, nearly half reportedly target unmutated variant regions.

Assay used: immunoSEQ multiplex PCR; TCRdb lists only in-frame clones, some missing. Counted here are approximately 100,000 clones, 87% occurring once; the ten biggest clones make up approximately 5.2%. Trimming shortened V by 5 bases and J by 1 base, and 17 bases separated the two germline ends. The CDR3 totals 17 residues. Germline values: CDR1 SGHVS, CDR2 FQNEAQ. The chain combines TRBV7-8 with TRBJ2-2; weak D call: TRBD2 (6 bases). The sample in question was peripheral blood, obtained on day 0 of AZD1222 vaccination. The receptor comes from an adult in good health. The CDR3 sequence: CASSPDVVGGNTGELFF. The CDR3 region has the DNA TGTGCCAGCAGCCCCGACGTAGTGGGGGGGAACACCGGGGAGCTGTTTTTT.